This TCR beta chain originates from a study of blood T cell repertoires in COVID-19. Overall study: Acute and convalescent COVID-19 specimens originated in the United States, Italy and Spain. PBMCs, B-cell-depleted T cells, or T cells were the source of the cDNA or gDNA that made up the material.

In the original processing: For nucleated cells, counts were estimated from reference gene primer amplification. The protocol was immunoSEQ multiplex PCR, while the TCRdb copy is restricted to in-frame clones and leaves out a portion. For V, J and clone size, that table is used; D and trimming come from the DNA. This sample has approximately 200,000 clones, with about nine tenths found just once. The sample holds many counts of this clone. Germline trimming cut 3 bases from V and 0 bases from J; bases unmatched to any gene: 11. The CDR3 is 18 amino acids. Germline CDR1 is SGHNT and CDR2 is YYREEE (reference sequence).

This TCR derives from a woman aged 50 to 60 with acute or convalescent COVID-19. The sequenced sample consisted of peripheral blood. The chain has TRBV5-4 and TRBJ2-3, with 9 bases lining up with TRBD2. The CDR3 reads CASSSAIRLADSTDTQYF. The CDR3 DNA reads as TGTGCCAGCAGCTCAGCCATTAGACTAGCGGATAGCACAGATACGCAGTATTTT.